This T cell receptor (beta chain) appears in the sequencing data of a study of technical replicates of blood from a handful of donors. Profiled with immunoSEQ multiplex PCR; TCRdb holds only in-frame clones, not every one. The sample yields about 97,000 clones, approximately 96% seen once. Germline V gene data show CDR1 as MNHEY and CDR2 as SVGAGI. Trimming took 2 bases from V and 2 from J, leaving 13 bases between them. This CDR3 has 15 amino acids. The sequenced material came from T cells isolated from PBMCs. The chain has TRBV6-5 and TRBJ2-7, with D tentatively TRBD2 (5 bases). This sequence originates from a human donor in good health. CDR3 coding DNA: TGTGCCAGCAGTTACCTTGGACTGGCGGCCTACGAGCAGTACTTC. Its translation is CASSYLGLAAYEQYF.